This is a list of T cell receptor beta chains from one sample in a study of graft-versus-host responses after intestinal transplantation. What these receptors recognize is not known. Method: immunoSEQ multiplex PCR; TCRdb's copy keeps in-frame clones and lacks some. The table has 75,000 to 100,000 clones, about 90% seen once. The sample was unstimulated CD4+ T cells sorted from spleen or lymph node cells, taken before intestinal transplant. These receptors were obtained from a human donor who received an intestinal transplant. Each CDR3 is given with its conserved first and last residue.

v_gene,CDR3aa
TRBV11-3,CASGLGVGAGELFF
TRBV7-8,CASSPGQGTETQYF
TRBV7-2,CASSLGQGRYGYTF
TRBV6-6,CASGPGASYEQYF
TRBV6-5,CASSYPGQETQYF
TRBV11-2,CASSLDPTGEDEKLFF
TRBV5-1,CASSLQSEAFF
TRBV9,CASTGGGLAGRWIKQYF
TRBV27,CASRRHPGEQYF
TRBV4-1,CASSQDRQEYQPQHF
TRBV7-2,CASSWGQREEAFF
TRBV6-1,CASSETSGRSTDTQYF
TRBV18,CASSREYPDRGQETQYF
TRBV5-1,CASSLGTSGSQEQFF
TRBV10-1,CASSPQGTKETQYF
TRBV7-2,CASSLELAGVTDTQYF
TRBV30,CAWKRASTEAFF
TRBV6-6,CASSYWAAGAYEQYF
TRBV7-2,CASGTSFNTQYF
TRBV12-5,CASGLQREGGGEQFF
TRBV6-1,CASSGQSQETQYF
TRBV25-1,CASSMTGTNEKLFF
TRBV6-5,CASSYDRYYEQYF
TRBV28,CASSLLYGHEQYF
TRBV18,CASSPGAGSTDTQYF
TRBV19,CASSTIAGGSYEQYF
TRBV5-1,CASSLGLAGDNEQFF
TRBV2,CASSVGQGGSSYNSPLHF
TRBV30,CAWSGDRDEKLFF
TRBV28,CASSLPLAGVRETQYF
TRBV18,CASSPPSRYGDNEKLFF
TRBV18,CASSLTGANEKLFF
TRBV5-6,CASSLRGGELFF
TRBV7-2,CASSFRGNSNQPQHF
TRBV30,CAWSPGGATEAFF
TRBV29-1,CSAIIGTSGYLSYNEQFF
TRBV4-1,CASSQVRGGLNTEAFF
TRBV18,CASSLLATATLPNYGYTF
TRBV15,CATSRPTGPGELFF
TRBV7-2,CASSLGLAGGPDTQYF
TRBV5-1,CASSLWATGGGFNEQFF
TRBV6-5,CASGGSVRGGYTF
TRBV12-5,CASGRQGAGTEAFF
TRBV6-5,CASSYYADSLSYEQYF
TRBV6-5,CASSYRETQYF
TRBV6-1,CASNRGTSYTGELFF
TRBV7-9,CASSPQGVNTEAFF
TRBV6-1,CASADRNTEAFF
TRBV5-1,CASNPGGNGGNTIYF